The 4 T cell receptor beta chains given below trace back to one sample, sequenced in a study of cytomegalovirus exposure and HLA in healthy donors. Using immunoSEQ multiplex PCR, the repertoire was profiled, and TCRdb retains in-frame clones only, with some absent. The table shows tens of thousands of clones, with around four fifths occurring only once. Sequenced sample: PBMCs. All receptors come from a man aged 30 to 45 in good health and CMV-seronegative.

The V gene is TRBV7-9, the J gene TRBJ2-2; 9 bases are shared with TRBD1. Germline CDR1 reads SEHNR; CDR2 reads FQNEAQ (reference sequence). The CDR3 runs 15 residues. J gave up 4 bases and V 1 base, and 1 base lay outside the gene matches. The CDR3 here is CASSLGTGVTGELFF. DNA of the CDR3: TGTGCCAGCAGCTTAGGGACAGGGGTCACCGGGGAGCTGTTTTTT.

The rearrangement joins TRBV7-9 to TRBJ2-5; D gene unclear. Germline V gene lookup returns CDR1 SEHNR and CDR2 FQNEAQ (reference sequence). V was clipped by 7 bases and J by 7 bases, with 13 bases between them. CDR3 length: 12 residues. The CDR3 sequence: CASTNSSGTQYF. The CDR3 DNA is TGTGCCAGCACGAACTCCTCGGGGACCCAGTACTTC.

In this sample, this clone turned up once. The rearrangement links TRBV25-1 to TRBJ1-5; D gene ambiguous. The germline CDR1 and CDR2 sequences are MGHDK and SYGVNS. The germline V and J ends were trimmed by 4 bases and 2 bases, with 12 bases remaining between them. The CDR3 extends over 15 amino acids. Here the CDR3 DNA reads TGTGCCAGCAGTGGATTGGACTCAGGCAATCAGCCCCAGCATTTT. It yields the protein CASSGLDSGNQPQHF.

V usage is TRBV5-4 and J usage is TRBJ2-1, with D unresolved. This CDR3 is built from 11 residues. Germline-derived CDR1 and CDR2 are SGHNT and YYREEE (reference sequence). Between the trimmed V and J ends, which lost 5 bases and 3 bases, there was a span of 3 bases. For the CDR3, the DNA is TGTGCCAGCAGTTACTACAATGAGCAGTTCTTC. Translation: CASSYYNEQFF.